This TCR beta chain is from a study of T cells after somatic rescue of genetic block. Trimming removed 3 bases from V and 5 bases from J; junction bases left unmatched: 3. The V gene's germline CDR1 is ENHRY and CDR2 SYGVKD. This CDR3 comprises 13 residues. Assay used: immunoSEQ multiplex PCR; TCRdb lists only in-frame clones, some missing. The table has tens of thousands of clones, just under 95% seen once. The origin of this receptor is a man in his forties or fifties. The rearrangement links TRBV10-3 to TRBJ2-7, with 8 bases that match TRBD1. Specimen: peripheral blood mononuclear cells (PBMCs). CDR3 in amino acids: CAISENRGNEQYF. The CDR3 nucleotides are TGTGCCATCAGTGAAAACAGGGGGAACGAGCAGTACTTC.